Presented here are 2 T cell receptor beta chains from one specimen sequenced in a study of T-cell reconstitution after alpha-beta-depleted transplantation in children (TCRdb year 2016). Library method: PCR. Sequencing took place on an Illumina HiSeq 2500. To normalize quantification of the TCRbeta repertoire, the TCR libraries were built with molecular barcoding that relied on unique molecular identifiers. The public sequencing data were trimmed at Q25 with fastp and processed into clonotypes with MiXCR by TCRdb, which kept only in-frame beta chains. Rows with one shared CDR3 protein collapse into an entry with the most common genes and DNA. This sample gives hundreds of thousands of distinct CDR3 sequences in total; about an eighth of them show up just once. 0.79% of the sample lies in the top ten. According to the study, the label for this sample's treatment or condition signals: allogeneic hematopoietic cell transplantation with graft depleted of TCRalphabeta T cells and CD19 B cells.

Sequencing used PBMCs, obtained before TCRalphabeta/CD19-depleted stem cell transplant. These receptor sequences come from a girl aged 2-10 years with congenital amegakaryocytic thrombocytopenia, due to receive a stem cell transplant.

The chain has TRBV7-2 and TRBJ2-1, with D perhaps matching TRBD2 (5 bases). The CDR3 runs to 13 residues. Germline V gene sequence: CDR1 SGHTA, CDR2 FQGNSA. Trimming took off 2 bases at V and 15 bases at J, with 17 bases between the two ends. DNA of the CDR3: TGTGCCAGCAGCTTATTCATTAGGCGGGCTCTGTTCTTC. As protein: CASSLFIRRALFF. Combining the CDR3 with reference TRBV7-2 and TRBJ2-1 gives the whole variable domain GAGVSQSPSNKVTEKGKDVELRCDPISGHTALYWYRQSLGQGLEFLIYFQGNSAPDKSGLPSDRFSAERTGGSVSTLTIQRTQQEDSAVYLCASSLFIRRALFFGPGTRLTVL.

J is TRBJ2-3 and V is TRBV7-3; possible D gene TRBD2, 5 bases. The V end was cut by 1 base, the J end by 2 bases, with 7 bases between. The germline gives CDR1 SGHTA, CDR2 FQGTGA. The CDR3 contains 14 residues. The CDR3 spells CASSLRGNTDTQYF. CDR3 sequence (DNA): TGTGCCAGCAGCTTAAGAGGGAACACAGATACGCAGTATTTT.